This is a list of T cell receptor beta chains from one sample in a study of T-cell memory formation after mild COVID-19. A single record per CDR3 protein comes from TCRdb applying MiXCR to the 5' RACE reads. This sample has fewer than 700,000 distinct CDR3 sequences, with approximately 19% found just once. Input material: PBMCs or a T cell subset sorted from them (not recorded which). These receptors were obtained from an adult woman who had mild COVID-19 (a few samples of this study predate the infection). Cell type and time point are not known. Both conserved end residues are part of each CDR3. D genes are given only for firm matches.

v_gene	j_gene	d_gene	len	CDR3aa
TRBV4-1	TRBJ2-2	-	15	CASSQERGNTGELFF
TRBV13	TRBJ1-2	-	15	CASSLQGGGNYGYTF
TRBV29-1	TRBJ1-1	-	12	CSALPGDTEAFF
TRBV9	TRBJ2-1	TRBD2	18	CASSVAVAGGYGNNEQFF
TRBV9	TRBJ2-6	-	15	CASSAQGNGANVLTF
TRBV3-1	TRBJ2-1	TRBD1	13	CASSQRQGLEQFF
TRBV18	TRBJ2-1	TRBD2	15	CASSPPGLAPHEQFF
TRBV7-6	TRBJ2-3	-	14	CASSLALYTDTQYF
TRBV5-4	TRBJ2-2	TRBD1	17	CASSLVRVTGAPGELFF
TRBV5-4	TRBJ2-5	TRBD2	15	CASSLARTSGETQYF
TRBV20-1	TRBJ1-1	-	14	CSARDSQGNTEAFF
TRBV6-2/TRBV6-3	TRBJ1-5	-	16	CASSYSVRTRNQPQHF
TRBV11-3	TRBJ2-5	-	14	CASSRRTDQETQYF
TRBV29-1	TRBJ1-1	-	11	CSVEANTEAFF
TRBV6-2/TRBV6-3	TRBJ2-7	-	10	CATLRDEQYF
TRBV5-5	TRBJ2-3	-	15	CASSGPRLASGTQYF
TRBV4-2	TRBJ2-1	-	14	CASSQVGVEVPQFF
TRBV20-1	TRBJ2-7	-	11	CSAREDSQQYF
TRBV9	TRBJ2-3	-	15	CASSLSGVPGDTQYF
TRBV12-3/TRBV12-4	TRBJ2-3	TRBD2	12	CASSTSGHTQYF
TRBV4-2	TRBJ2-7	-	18	CASSQEGPPHRGSYEQYF
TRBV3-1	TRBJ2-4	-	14	CASSPTGLPHIQYF
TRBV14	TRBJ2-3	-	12	CASSQVARSQYF
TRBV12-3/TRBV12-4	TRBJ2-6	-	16	CASSPGGGHGANVLTF
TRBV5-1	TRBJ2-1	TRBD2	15	CASSLVSGSKNEQFF
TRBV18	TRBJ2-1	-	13	CASSPTTGWEQFF
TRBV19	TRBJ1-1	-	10	CATRNTEAFF
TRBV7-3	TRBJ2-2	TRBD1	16	CASSPRWTGNTGELFF
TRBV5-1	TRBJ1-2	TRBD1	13	CASRPGQNYGYTF
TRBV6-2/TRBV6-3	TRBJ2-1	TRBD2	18	CASSYAGTSSYRRNEQFF
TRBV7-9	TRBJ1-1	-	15	CASSSSTDFFTEAFF
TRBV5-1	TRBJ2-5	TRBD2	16	CASSPGTSGGQETQYF
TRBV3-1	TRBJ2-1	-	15	CASSPTSERGNEQFF
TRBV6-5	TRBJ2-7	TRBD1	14	CASSYSTGLGEQYF
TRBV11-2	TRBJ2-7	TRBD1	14	CASSRQGVSYEQYF
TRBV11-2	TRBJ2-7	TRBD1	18	CASSYTPDRAEWVYEQYF
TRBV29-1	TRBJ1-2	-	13	CSVSGRGHYGYTF
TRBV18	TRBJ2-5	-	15	CASSPRAGVQETQYF
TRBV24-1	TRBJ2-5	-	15	CATSDLVADQETLNF
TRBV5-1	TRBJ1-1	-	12	CASSLEGGTAFF
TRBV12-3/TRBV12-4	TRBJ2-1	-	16	CASTQGGTYLYNEQFF
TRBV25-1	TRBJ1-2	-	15	CASSENWGDPYGYTF
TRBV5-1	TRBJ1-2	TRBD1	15	CASSLGSGTGDGYTF
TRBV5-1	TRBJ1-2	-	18	CASSLSTGGRSTLYGYTF
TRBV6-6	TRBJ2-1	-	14	CASSRRESYNEQFF
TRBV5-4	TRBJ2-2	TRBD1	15	CASSFGTGNTGELFF
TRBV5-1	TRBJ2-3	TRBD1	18	CASSPDRGPRLGTDTQYF
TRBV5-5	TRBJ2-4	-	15	CASSSPVGFKDIQYF
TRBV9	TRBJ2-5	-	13	CASSVLSDETQYF
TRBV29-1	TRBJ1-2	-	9	CSAVYGYTF
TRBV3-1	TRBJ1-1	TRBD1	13	CASSWDRGSEAFF
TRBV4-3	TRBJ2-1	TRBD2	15	CASSHGLAGDNEQFF
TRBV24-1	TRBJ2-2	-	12	CATSERSGELFF
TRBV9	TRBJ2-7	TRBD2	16	CASSAVLAGGIGEQYF